The rows below give T cell receptor beta chains drawn from one sample of a study of shared clonotypes between healthy human individuals. Assay: immunoSEQ multiplex PCR; the TCRdb copy retains only in-frame clones and omits some. The table shows 750,000 to 1,000,000 clones, with 80% to 95% occurring only once. Sequencing was done on a sample of naive CD8+ T cells sorted from blood. The receptor source for this set is a man aged 25 to 40 in good health. Each CDR3 is given with its conserved first and last residue. The D gene is left open where the match is weak. Size tells how often a clone was seen (once, few, many) or the class of an expanded clone, and some rows leave it out.

clone_size: -
j_call: TRBJ1-5
v_call: TRBV27
d_call: -
cdr3_length: 19
cdr3_nt: TGTGCCAGCAGTTCTCTCGGGACAAAGGAGGAATATAGCAATCAGCCCCAGCATTTT
cdr3_aa: CASSSLGTKEEYSNQPQHF

clone_size: -
j_call: TRBJ2-7
v_call: TRBV28
d_call: TRBD2
cdr3_length: 16
cdr3_nt: TGTGCCAGCAGGGCCCCTAGCGGGAGAACCCCACACGAGCAGTACTTC
cdr3_aa: CASRAPSGRTPHEQYF

clone_size: -
j_call: TRBJ2-7
v_call: TRBV5-1
d_call: -
cdr3_length: 14
cdr3_nt: TGCGCCAGCAGCTTGGTTCAGGGAGCCTACGAGCAGTACTTC
cdr3_aa: CASSLVQGAYEQYF

clone_size: -
j_call: TRBJ2-1
v_call: TRBV2
d_call: TRBD2
cdr3_length: 18
cdr3_nt: TGTGCCAGCAGCCAATACTCCCGGACTAGCTCTGGGCACAATGAGCAGTTCTTC
cdr3_aa: CASSQYSRTSSGHNEQFF

clone_size: -
j_call: TRBJ2-7
v_call: TRBV27
d_call: -
cdr3_length: 15
cdr3_nt: TGTGCCAGCAGTTCTGGGGCCGGGGTGCCCTACGAGCAGTACTTC
cdr3_aa: CASSSGAGVPYEQYF

clone_size: -
j_call: TRBJ1-2
v_call: TRBV6-5
d_call: TRBD1
cdr3_length: 15
cdr3_nt: TGTGCCAGCAGTTACTCAACAGGGGGCTTGCGTGGCTACACCTTC
cdr3_aa: CASSYSTGGLRGYTF

clone_size: -
j_call: TRBJ2-7
v_call: TRBV7-2
d_call: TRBD2
cdr3_length: 14
cdr3_nt: TGTGCCAGCAGCTTCGGGGGGACCACCTACGAGCAGTACTTC
cdr3_aa: CASSFGGTTYEQYF

clone_size: -
j_call: TRBJ2-3
v_call: TRBV5-5
d_call: -
cdr3_length: 15
cdr3_nt: TGTGCCAGCAGCTTGTATCAGGGAAGCACAGATACGCAGTATTTT
cdr3_aa: CASSLYQGSTDTQYF

clone_size: -
j_call: TRBJ1-4
v_call: TRBV7-9
d_call: -
cdr3_length: 15
cdr3_nt: TGTGCCAGCAGCAGATCCGCGGGGGGAGACGAAAAACTGTTTTTT
cdr3_aa: CASSRSAGGDEKLFF

clone_size: -
j_call: TRBJ1-5
v_call: TRBV7-8
d_call: -
cdr3_length: 15
cdr3_nt: TGTGCCAGCAGCTTACGGGGTTTGGGCAATCAGCCCCAGCATTTT
cdr3_aa: CASSLRGLGNQPQHF

clone_size: -
j_call: TRBJ2-2
v_call: TRBV7-9
d_call: TRBD2
cdr3_length: 15
cdr3_nt: TGTGCCAGCAGCTTAAGCGGGGGCAACACCGGGGAGCTGTTTTTT
cdr3_aa: CASSLSGGNTGELFF

clone_size: -
j_call: TRBJ2-1
v_call: TRBV11-2
d_call: -
cdr3_length: 14
cdr3_nt: TGTGCCAGTTCATTAGCGGCCTCCTACAATGAGCAGTTCTTC
cdr3_aa: CASSLAASYNEQFF

clone_size: -
j_call: TRBJ2-7
v_call: TRBV6-5
d_call: -
cdr3_length: 14
cdr3_nt: TGTGCCAGCAGTTACTATTCAGGGCCCTACGAGCAGTACTTC
cdr3_aa: CASSYYSGPYEQYF

clone_size: once
j_call: TRBJ2-3
v_call: TRBV29-1
d_call: -
cdr3_length: 11
cdr3_nt: TGCAGCGTGCCAGGACGGACCCTTTTATCGTTT
cdr3_aa: CSVPGRTLLSF

clone_size: -
j_call: TRBJ2-1
v_call: TRBV6-5
d_call: TRBD2
cdr3_length: 15
cdr3_nt: TGTGCCAGCACCGGGGGACTAGCGGGAGGTAATGAGCAGTTCTTC
cdr3_aa: CASTGGLAGGNEQFF